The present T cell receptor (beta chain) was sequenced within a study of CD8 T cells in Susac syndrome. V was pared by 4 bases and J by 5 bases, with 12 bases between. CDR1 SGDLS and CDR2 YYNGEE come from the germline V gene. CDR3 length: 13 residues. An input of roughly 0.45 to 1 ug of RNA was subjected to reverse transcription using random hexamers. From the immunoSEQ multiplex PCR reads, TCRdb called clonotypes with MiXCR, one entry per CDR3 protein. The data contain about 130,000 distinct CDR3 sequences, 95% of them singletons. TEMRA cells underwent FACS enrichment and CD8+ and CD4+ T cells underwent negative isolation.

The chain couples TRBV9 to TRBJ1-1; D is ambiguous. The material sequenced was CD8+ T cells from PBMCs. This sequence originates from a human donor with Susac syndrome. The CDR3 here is CASSPQDGTEAFF. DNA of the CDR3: TGTGCCAGCAGCCCCCAGGATGGGACTGAAGCTTTCTTT.